This passage covers 8 T cell receptor beta chains from one sample sequenced in a study of T cell repertoires in cytomegalovirus infection. TCRdb analysed the reads with MiXCR anew, one entry per CDR3 protein. The sample contains roughly 500,000 distinct CDR3 sequences, about 11% of which appear only once. The source material was PBMCs. The receptors come from a human donor in good health (CMV status not recorded). Some clones in this sample may be carry-over from other donors' samples.

The chain uses TRBV6-5 and TRBJ1-2; weak D call: TRBD1 (5 bases). CDR1 MNHEY and CDR2 SVGAGI come from the germline V gene. The germline V and J ends were trimmed by 2 bases and 2 bases, with 9 bases remaining between them. The CDR3 spans 14 residues. CDR3 protein: CASSYGTVNYGYTF. As DNA, the CDR3 is TGTGCCAGCAGTTACGGGACGGTAAACTATGGCTACACCTTC.

This clonotype was seen at least ten times. CDR3 amino acids: CASSSGQGLETQYF. The CDR3 DNA is TGTGCCAGCAGCTCGGGACAGGGGTTGGAGACCCAGTACTTC. The chain combines TRBV5-5 with TRBJ2-5; 10 nucleotides align to TRBD1. The CDR3 has 14 residues. The germline V gene has CDR1 SGHKS and CDR2 YYEKEE (reference sequence). Losses at the gene ends were 3 bases for V and 5 bases for J; bases not matched to a gene: 4.

This clonotype was found many times. The J gene is TRBJ2-7, the V gene TRBV20-1; D ambiguous. This CDR3 has 10 residues. Germline loops: CDR1 DFQATT, CDR2 SNEGSKA (reference sequence). Trimming pared 1 base from V and 6 bases from J, leaving 4 bases between. The CDR3 here is CSARVLEQYF. DNA for the CDR3: TGCAGTGCTAGAGTGCTCGAGCAGTACTTC.

This clonotype was picked up many times. The rearrangement links TRBV20-1 to TRBJ2-6; D call uncertain. The V gene's germline CDR1 is DFQATT and CDR2 SNEGSKA (reference sequence). Trimming shortened V by 5 bases and J by 0 bases, and 14 bases separated the two germline ends. The CDR3 has 16 residues. CDR3 sequence reads: CSALTRENSGANVLTF. The CDR3, as DNA: TGCAGTGCTCTAACCCGAGAGAACTCTGGGGCCAACGTCCTGACTTTC.

This clonotype has ten or more counts. The CDR3 region is CASSEQGRNTEAFF. CDR3 DNA: TGTGCCAGCAGTGAACAGGGGCGGAACACTGAAGCTTTCTTT. The V gene is TRBV2, the J gene TRBJ1-1; maybe TRBD1 (6 bases). The V end was cut by 2 bases, the J end by 1 base, with 8 bases between. CDR1 is SNHLY and CDR2 is FYNNEI in the germline V gene. The CDR3 spans 14 residues. Variable domain in full (rest from reference TRBV2 and TRBJ1-1): EPEVTQTPSHQVTQMGQEVILRCVPISNHLYFYWYRQILGQKVEFLVSFYNNEISEKSEIFDDQFSVERPDGSNFTLKIRSTKLEDSAMYFCASSEQGRNTEAFFGQGTRLTVV.

In this sample, this clonotype turned up many times. This chain uses TRBV28 with TRBJ2-5; D gene ambiguous. CDR3 length equals 15 residues. Looked up from germline, CDR1 is MDHEN and CDR2 is SYDVKM. Trimming left V 5 bases short and J 1 base short, with 14 bases between. This chain's CDR3 is CASSPRTRSQETQYF. The CDR3 nucleotides are TGTGCCAGCAGTCCGCGTACAAGATCCCAAGAGACCCAGTACTTC.

Concerning this clonotype: A clone one base away is much larger, so this may be a read error. The final CDR3 position lacks the conserved phenylalanine or tryptophan, pointing to a likely read error. The J gene is TRBJ1-3, the V gene TRBV7-2; no reliable D call. The germline gives CDR1 SGHTA, CDR2 FQGNSA. This CDR3 has 13 amino acids. The ends were cut back, 2 bases at V and 10 bases at J, with 12 bases in the middle. The CDR3 DNA reads TGTGCCAGCAGCTTAAGTGAGGGAGGGACCATATATTGT. This codes for CASSLSEGGTIYC.

The chain recombines TRBV28 with TRBJ2-7; D possibly uses TRBD1 or TRBD2 (5 bases each). V was cut by 8 bases and J by 0 bases, with 11 bases left in between. Germline V lookup: CDR1 MDHEN, CDR2 SYDVKM. This CDR3 region has 13 residues. CDR3 nucleotide sequence: TGTGCCAGCCGGAAGGGGAGCTCCTACGAGCAGTACTTC. Protein sequence: CASRKGSSYEQYF. Based on the CDR3 plus reference TRBV28 and TRBJ2-7, the full variable domain is DVKVTQSSRYLVKRTGEKVFLECVQDMDHENMFWYRQDPGLGLRLIYFSYDVKMKEKGDIPEGYSVSREKKERFSLILESASTNQTSMYLCASRKGSSYEQYFGPGTRLTVT.